Listed below are T cell receptor beta chains from one sample, sequenced in a study of blood T cell repertoires in COVID-19. Produced via immunoSEQ multiplex PCR; TCRdb's table is partial and in-frame only. Of approximately 300,000 clones in the sample, around nine tenths were seen once. Sequencing used peripheral blood. The receptors derive from a man aged 45-65 years with active or convalescent COVID-19. CDR3s include the opening cysteine and the closing phenylalanine or tryptophan. D genes are given only for firm matches. A row's size may be missing; if present it is once, few, many or a size class.

D gene,V gene,J gene,clone size,CDR3 protein,CDR3 DNA
.,TRBV3-1/TRBV3-2,TRBJ1-2,.,CASTLNRKSNYGYTF,TGTGCCAGCACCCTAAACAGGAAGTCTAACTATGGCTACACCTTC
.,TRBV3-1/TRBV3-2,TRBJ1-1,.,CASSQVAFNTEAFF,TGTGCCAGCAGCCAAGTCGCGTTTAACACTGAAGCTTTCTTT
.,TRBV27,TRBJ1-3,.,CASNPQGVCPHLSGNTIYF,TGTGCCAGCAACCCACAGGGTGTGTGTCCACATCTTTCTGGAAACACCATATATTTT
.,TRBV3-1/TRBV3-2,TRBJ2-7,.,CASSPGGRNEQYF,TGTGCCAGCAGCCCCGGGGGTCGGAACGAGCAGTACTTC
.,TRBV5-6,TRBJ2-4,.,CASSPPRAGAKNIQYF,TGTGCCAGCAGCCCTCCGAGGGCAGGAGCCAAAAACATTCAGTACTTC
.,TRBV19,TRBJ2-7,once,CASSIGGFKFGTPYEQYF,TGTGCCAGTAGTATCGGCGGTTTTAAGTTCGGGACACCTTACGAGCAGTACTTC
.,TRBV29-1,TRBJ1-1,.,CSVENYVGRGTEAFF,TGCAGCGTTGAGAACTACGTAGGGCGCGGGACTGAAGCTTTCTTT
TRBD2,TRBV5-1,TRBJ2-5,.,CASSQGREGGQETQYF,TGCGCCAGCAGCCAAGGGCGGGAGGGTGGACAAGAGACCCAGTACTTC
TRBD1,TRBV3-1/TRBV3-2,TRBJ1-6,.,CASSLTGGGSPLHF,TGTGCCAGCAGCCTAACAGGGGGCGGTTCACCCCTCCACTTT
.,TRBV27,TRBJ2-7,.,CASSSSYEQYF,TGTGCCAGCAGTTCGTCCTACGAGCAGTACTTC
.,TRBV27,TRBJ1-6,.,CASTQSKIRGSYNSPLHF,TGTGCCAGCACCCAGTCGAAGATCAGGGGCTCCTATAATTCACCCCTCCACTTT
TRBD2,TRBV27,TRBJ2-7,.,CASSLTVSSGSYEQYF,TGTGCCAGCAGTTTAACGGTGTCTAGCGGGAGCTACGAGCAGTACTTC
.,TRBV28,TRBJ1-1,.,CASSRHPNTEAFF,TGTGCCAGCAGTCGACACCCGAACACTGAAGCTTTCTTT
TRBD1,TRBV24-1,TRBJ2-2,.,CATSDPGQGASGELFF,TGTGCCACCAGTGATCCCGGACAGGGGGCGTCCGGGGAGCTGTTTTTT
TRBD1,TRBV4-1,TRBJ1-5,.,CASSQETGIRQPQHF,TGCGCCAGCAGCCAAGAGACAGGGATAAGACAGCCCCAGCATTTT
TRBD1,TRBV6-5,TRBJ2-3,.,CASMGQFTDTQYF,TGTGCCAGCATGGGACAGTTCACAGATACGCAGTATTTT
TRBD2,TRBV3-1/TRBV3-2,TRBJ2-2,.,CASSQVLAGGRATGELFF,TGTGCCAGCAGCCAAGTCCTAGCGGGAGGCAGGGCCACCGGGGAGCTGTTTTTT
TRBD1,TRBV5-1,TRBJ1-1,.,CASKSGGANTEAFF,TGCGCCAGCAAATCAGGGGGAGCAAACACTGAAGCTTTCTTT
TRBD1,TRBV10-3,TRBJ1-1,.,CAINRQGAMNTEAFF,TGTGCCATCAATCGACAGGGTGCCATGAACACTGAAGCTTTCTTT
TRBD1,TRBV20-1,TRBJ1-5,.,CSASKQGAWNQPQHF,TGCAGTGCTAGTAAGCAGGGGGCTTGGAATCAGCCCCAGCATTTT
.,TRBV18,TRBJ1-2,.,CASSPGSVDDYGYTF,TGTGCCAGCTCACCAGGGAGCGTGGACGACTATGGCTACACCTTC
TRBD1,TRBV27,TRBJ2-7,.,CASSRAGTGWPEQYF,TGTGCCAGCAGTAGAGCCGGGACAGGGTGGCCCGAGCAGTACTTC
.,TRBV7-9,TRBJ1-5,once,CASSKQEQPQHF,TGTGCCAGCAGCAAACAGGAGCAGCCCCAGCATTTT
.,TRBV6-5,TRBJ2-3,.,CASSSGSTDTQYF,TGTGCCAGCAGTAGCGGTAGCACAGATACGCAGTATTTT
.,TRBV7-8,TRBJ2-1,.,CASSLGRNDNEQFF,TGTGCCAGCAGCTTAGGGCGGAATGACAATGAGCAGTTCTTC
.,TRBV19,TRBJ2-2,.,CASSKEEFTGELFF,TGTGCCAGTAGTAAAGAGGAGTTCACCGGGGAGCTGTTTTTT
.,TRBV19,TRBJ2-3,.,CASSIQGWEDTQYF,TGTGCCAGTAGTATACAGGGATGGGAAGATACGCAGTATTTT
TRBD2,TRBV18,TRBJ2-3,.,CASSPISGGDTQYF,TGTGCCAGCTCACCAATATCGGGGGGAGATACGCAGTATTTT
.,TRBV7-9,TRBJ1-2,.,CASSPDRGYTF,TGTGCCAGCAGCCCCGACAGGGGCTACACCTTC